These 20 T cell receptor beta chains were sequenced from one sample in a study of cytomegalovirus exposure and HLA in healthy donors. The PCR employed 60 Vbeta primers together with 13 Jbeta primers. Generated by immunoSEQ multiplex PCR, the TCRdb table keeps only in-frame clones and is missing some. The data hold over 150,000 clones, with about 83% observed a single time. The sample was PBMCs. These receptors all come from a woman aged 25 to 39 in good health and CMV-seronegative.

The chain joins TRBV19 to TRBJ1-6; no clear D. V shed 10 bases and J shed 4 bases, with 14 bases lying between them. CDR1 is LNHDA, CDR2 SQIVND, per germline (reference sequence). The CDR3 has 14 amino acids. The CDR3 DNA reads TGTGCCACCACCACGGGAAGATATAATTCACCCCTCCACTTT. Its translation is CATTTGRYNSPLHF.

The chain links TRBV7-9 to TRBJ1-2, with 8 bases identical to TRBD1. Germline CDR1 is SEHNR and CDR2 is FQNEAQ (reference sequence). Trimming at V came to 5 bases and at J to 7 bases, leaving 3 bases not matched to a gene. This CDR3 has 12 amino acids. The CDR3: CASSLQGAGYTF. CDR3 DNA sequence: TGTGCCAGCAGCCTCCAGGGGGCTGGCTACACCTTC.

The rearrangement links TRBV5-4 to TRBJ1-4; 8 nucleotides match TRBD1. CDR1 is SGHNT and CDR2 is YYREEE in the germline V gene (reference sequence). V lost 3 bases and J lost 8; bases outside the gene matches: 6. CDR3 size: 14 residues. The CDR3, as DNA: TGTGCCAGCAGCTACGACAGGGGAGGAGAAAAACTGTTTTTT. This gives the protein CASSYDRGGEKLFF.

As concerns this clone: One end of the junction varies from germline; a read error may be responsible. The V and J genes are TRBV7-6 and TRBJ2-6; D is possibly TRBD1 (6 bases). The CDR3 totals 14 residues. Germline V CDR1 and CDR2: SGHVS, FNYEAQ. The CDR3 here is CASSLGAGANVLAF. CDR3 nucleotides: TGTGCCAGCAGCTTGGGGGCTGGGGCCAACGTCCTGGCTTTC. Variable domain in full (rest from reference TRBV7-6 and TRBJ2-6): GAGVSQSPRYKVTKRGQDVALRCDPISGHVSLYWYRQALGQGPEFLTYFNYEAQQDKSGLPNDRFSAERPEGSISTLTIQRTEQRDSAMYRCASSLGAGANVLAFGAGSRLTVL.

The genes are TRBV18 and TRBJ1-5; weak D call: TRBD1 (6 bases). Trimming took 4 bases from V and 5 from J, leaving 9 bases between them. CDR1 KGHSH and CDR2 LQKENI come from the germline V gene. CDR3 length equals 13 residues. The CDR3 spells CASSLDRDQPQHF. The CDR3 nucleotides are TGTGCCAGCTCACTGGACAGAGATCAGCCCCAGCATTTT.

The chain is built from TRBV7-9 and TRBJ2-3; D perhaps matches TRBD1 (6 bases). Germline V gene data show CDR1 as SEHNR and CDR2 as FQNEAQ (reference sequence). The CDR3 runs to 13 residues. The V and J ends lost 6 bases and 4 bases respectively, with 11 bases between them. CDR3 DNA sequence: TGTGCCAGCAGAGGAGAGGGGGCAGATACGCAGTATTTT. Translated: CASRGEGADTQYF.

The table lists this clone with a count of one. The V and J genes are TRBV19 and TRBJ2-5; TRBD2 matches 10 bases. V was pared by 3 bases and J by 5 bases, with 6 bases of the junction left unmatched. CDR3 length: 15 amino acids. The germline V gene encodes CDR1 LNHDA and CDR2 SQIVND (reference sequence). The CDR3 is CASSIASGSGETQYF. CDR3 DNA: TGTGCCAGTAGTATTGCTAGCGGGAGCGGGGAGACCCAGTACTTC.

This clone has only one observation. Different DNA sequences within this sample yield the same CDR3. The rearrangement links TRBV6-1 to TRBJ1-6; no definite D call. The CDR3 spans 18 residues. Germline V gene sequence: CDR1 MNHNS, CDR2 SASEGT. Trimming took off 3 bases at V and 0 bases at J, with 15 bases between the two ends. The CDR3 DNA follows: TGTGCCAGCAGTGATTCGGTGCCAGGCAGCTCCTATAATTCACCCCTCCACTTT. This codes for CASSDSVPGSSYNSPLHF.

V gene TRBV7-8 combines with J gene TRBJ1-1, with no clear D. The V gene lost 5 bases and the J gene lost 1 base, with 14 bases spanning the gap. The CDR3 has 15 amino acids. CDR1 and CDR2 (germline): SGHVS, FQNEAQ. The CDR3 here is CASSRQSGTNTEAFF. The CDR3 region has the DNA TGTGCCAGCAGCCGCCAAAGCGGCACGAACACTGAAGCTTTCTTT. The whole variable domain, remainder taken from reference TRBV7-8 and TRBJ1-1, is GAGVSQSPRYKVAKRGQDVALRCDPISGHVSLFWYQQALGQGPEFLTYFQNEAQLDKSGLPSDRFFAERPEGSVSTLKIQRTQQEDSAVYLCASSRQSGTNTEAFFGQGTRLTVV.

This chain connects TRBV18 to TRBJ1-1; D ambiguous. This CDR3 region has 16 residues. Per germline, CDR1 KGHSH and CDR2 LQKENI. V lost 0 bases and J lost 1, with 12 bases in between. The CDR3 nucleotides are TGTGCCAGCTCACCACCCGACTACCCGGGGAACACTGAAGCTTTCTTT. This gives the protein CASSPPDYPGNTEAFF.

CDR3 loop: CASSVKGTDSYNEQFF. The CDR3 DNA reads as TGTGCCAGCAGCGTAAAAGGGACAGATTCCTACAATGAGCAGTTCTTC. J is TRBJ2-1 and V is TRBV9, with 7 bases that match TRBD1. V lost 1 base and J lost 1; bases outside the gene matches: 5. This CDR3 region has 16 residues. Germline-derived CDR1 and CDR2 are SGDLS and YYNGEE.

About this clone: This sample includes further DNA sequences coding for the same CDR3. This chain joins TRBV5-8 and TRBJ1-5, with D tentatively TRBD1 (5 bases). Trimming stripped 0 bases from V and 3 bases from J, with 10 bases between. Germline V CDR1 and CDR2: SGHTS, YDEGEE. This CDR3 region has 15 residues. CDR3 amino acids: CASSLDGGNNQPQHF. Here the CDR3 DNA reads TGTGCCAGCAGCTTGGACGGGGGGAACAATCAGCCCCAGCATTTT.

The chain joins TRBV9 to TRBJ2-2, with D tentatively TRBD2 (6 bases). Germline V gene lookup returns CDR1 SGDLS and CDR2 YYNGEE. The V gene lost 4 bases and the J gene lost 6 bases, with 13 bases spanning the gap. CDR3 size: 14 residues. The CDR3, as DNA: TGTGCCAGCAGCCCCATGGGACTTGCCGGGGAGCTGTTTTTT. Encoded protein: CASSPMGLAGELFF.

The gene calls are TRBV7-9 and TRBJ2-7; TRBD1 matches at 8 bases. The CDR3 loop spans 15 amino acids. V shed 6 bases, J shed 2 bases, and the junction held 9 bases outside the gene matches. Germline V gene lookup returns CDR1 SEHNR and CDR2 FQNEAQ (reference sequence). CDR3 DNA sequence: TGTGCCAGCAGACCCCAGGGGGCTCGGACCTACGAGCAGTACTTC. It specifies CASRPQGARTYEQYF.

V and J are TRBV7-2 and TRBJ1-5; 12 bases agree with TRBD1. CDR3 length equals 15 residues. Germline CDR1 is SGHTA and CDR2 is FQGNSA. The J segment lost 5 bases and the V segment lost 5 bases, leaving 4 bases of the junction unmatched. The CDR3 region is CASSPGQGAYQPQHF. The CDR3 DNA follows: TGTGCCAGCAGCCCGGGACAGGGGGCCTATCAGCCCCAGCATTTT.

In its sample, this clone ranks as medium-sized. The chain couples TRBV13 to TRBJ2-7, with D possibly matching TRBD1 (6 bases). Per the germline V gene, CDR1 is PRHDT and CDR2 is FYEKMQ (reference sequence). This CDR3 has 14 residues. Trimming pared 0 bases from V and 3 bases from J, leaving 9 bases between. CDR3 sequence (DNA): TGTGCCAGCAGCTTAGGACAGGGAGTCTACGAGCAGTACTTC. Protein product: CASSLGQGVYEQYF.

The rearrangement joins TRBV5-1 to TRBJ2-5, with 7 bases aligning to TRBD1. J lost 2 bases, V lost 1 base, and 5 bases had no gene match. The CDR3 spans 15 residues. The V gene's germline CDR1 is SGHRS and CDR2 YFSETQ. CDR3 loop: CASSLTGADQETQYF. The DNA of the CDR3 is TGCGCCAGCAGCTTGACAGGGGCAGATCAAGAGACCCAGTACTTC.

Written as DNA, the CDR3 is TGTGCCAGCAGTGATGGGGGGGTCTCCTACGAGCAGTACTTC. Its protein product is CASSDGGVSYEQYF. V and J are TRBV4-2 and TRBJ2-7; 7 nucleotides match TRBD2. CDR1 and CDR2 (germline): LGHNA, YNFKEQ. This CDR3 is built from 14 residues. J lost 0 bases, V lost 6 bases, and 5 bases had no gene match.

The chain employs TRBV27 and TRBJ2-3; tentatively, D is TRBD2 (6 bases). The CDR3 is 15 residues long. Germline CDR1 and CDR2: MNHEY and SMNVEV (reference sequence). Trimming shortened V by 5 bases and J by 0 bases, and 12 bases separated the two germline ends. As DNA, the CDR3 is TGTGCCAGCAGTCTCGGGGGTGGTAGCACAGATACGCAGTATTTT. Translation gives CASSLGGGSTDTQYF.

This chain links TRBV10-3 with TRBJ1-5; D might be TRBD1 (6 bases). Germline lookup yields CDR1 ENHRY and CDR2 SYGVKD. CDR3 length: 16 residues. Trimming took 2 bases from V and 2 from J, leaving 13 bases between them. CDR3 sequence: CAISEVQGWGNQPQHF. The DNA of the CDR3 is TGTGCCATCAGTGAGGTTCAGGGGTGGGGCAATCAGCCCCAGCATTTT.